Included here is one TCR beta chain sequence, with context. Its antigen is as yet unknown. Each donor who had ophthalmopathy showed moderate-to-severe activity, a CAS of ≥3, a NOSPECS of ≥4, and a duration under 3 months. The diagnosis combined clinical symptoms, thyroxine, TRAb, thyroid ultrasound and orbital computed tomography scans. The data derive from a study of Graves' ophthalmopathy and Graves' hyperthyroidism. General study findings and limits: With about 87% sensitivity and less than 83% specificity, a 13-signature model separated ophthalmopathy from stable hyperthyroidism. Blood also harbored most expanded thyroid clonotypes above 0.001 frequency.

CDR3 length: 14 amino acids. Looked up from germline, CDR1 is KGHDR and CDR2 is SFDVKD. The ends lost 3 bases at V and 3 bases at J; junction bases unmatched: 1. For repertoire sequencing, the TCR beta CDR3 regions were amplified from RNA transcripts. HTBI-primed RT-PCR formed the first round, and a multiplex PCR formed the second. MiXCR was run by TCRdb on the multiplex PCR reads, yielding one entry per CDR3 protein. The data show roughly 160,000 distinct CDR3 sequences, approximately 40% seen once. The receptor comes from a man aged 30 to 45 with Graves' ophthalmopathy. The sample comprised peripheral blood. The chain carries TRBV24-1 and TRBJ1-5, with 7 positions matching TRBD1. This CDR3 is CATSDGTANQPQHF. CDR3 DNA sequence: TGTGCCACCAGTGATGGGACAGCCAATCAGCCCCAGCATTTT.